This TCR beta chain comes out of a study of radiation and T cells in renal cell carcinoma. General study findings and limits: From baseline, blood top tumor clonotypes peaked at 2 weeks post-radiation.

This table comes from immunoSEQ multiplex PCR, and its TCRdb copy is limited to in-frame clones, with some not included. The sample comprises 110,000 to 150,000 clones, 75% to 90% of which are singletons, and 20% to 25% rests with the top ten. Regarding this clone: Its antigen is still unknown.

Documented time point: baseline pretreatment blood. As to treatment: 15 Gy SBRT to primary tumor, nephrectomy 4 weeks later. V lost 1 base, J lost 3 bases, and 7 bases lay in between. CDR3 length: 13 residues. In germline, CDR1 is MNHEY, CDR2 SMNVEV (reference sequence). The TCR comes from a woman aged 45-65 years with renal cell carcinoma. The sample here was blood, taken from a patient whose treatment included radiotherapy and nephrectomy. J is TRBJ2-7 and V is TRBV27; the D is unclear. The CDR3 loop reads CASSLFVDYEQYF. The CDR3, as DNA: TGTGCCAGCAGTTTATTCGTGGACTACGAGCAGTACTTC.